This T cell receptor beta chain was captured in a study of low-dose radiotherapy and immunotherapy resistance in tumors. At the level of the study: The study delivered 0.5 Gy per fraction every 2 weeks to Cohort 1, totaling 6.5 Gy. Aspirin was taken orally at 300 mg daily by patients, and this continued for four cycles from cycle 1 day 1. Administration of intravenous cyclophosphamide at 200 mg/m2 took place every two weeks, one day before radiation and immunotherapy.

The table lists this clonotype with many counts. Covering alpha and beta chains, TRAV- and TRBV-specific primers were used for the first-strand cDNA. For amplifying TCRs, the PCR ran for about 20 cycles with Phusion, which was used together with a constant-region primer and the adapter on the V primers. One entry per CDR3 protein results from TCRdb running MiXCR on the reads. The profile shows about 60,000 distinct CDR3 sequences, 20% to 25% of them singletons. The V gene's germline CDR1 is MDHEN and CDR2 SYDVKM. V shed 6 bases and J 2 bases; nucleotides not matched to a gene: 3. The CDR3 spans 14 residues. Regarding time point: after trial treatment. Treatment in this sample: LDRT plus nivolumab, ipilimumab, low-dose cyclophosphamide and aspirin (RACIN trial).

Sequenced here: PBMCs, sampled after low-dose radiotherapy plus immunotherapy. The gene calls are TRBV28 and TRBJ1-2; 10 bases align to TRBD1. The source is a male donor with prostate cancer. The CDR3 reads CASSRQGANYGYTF. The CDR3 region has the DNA TGTGCCAGCAGCCGACAGGGGGCCAACTATGGCTACACCTTC.